This TCR beta chain originates from a study of cytomegalovirus exposure and HLA in healthy donors. Study context: Within the Caucasian-associated ancestry cluster were approximately 77% of the roughly 380 genotyped donors.

Overall study results and limits: What TCR beta sequences reportedly achieved was accurate prediction of HLA-A and HLA-B alleles in most subjects.

The CDR3 extends over 14 amino acids. Per the germline V gene, CDR1 is SGHNT and CDR2 is YYREEE (reference sequence). The ends lost 0 bases at V and 6 bases at J; junction bases unmatched: 6. Vbeta (60) and Jbeta (13) primers were used in the PCR. TCRdb's copy holds only in-frame clones and misses some; the assay was immunoSEQ multiplex PCR. The data show about 130,000 clones, approximately 80% seen once. As to this clone: Its antigen is unidentified.

The sequence was obtained from a man between 25 and 39 years old in good health and CMV-seronegative. The rearrangement links TRBV5-4 to TRBJ2-7, with 7 bases fitting TRBD1. The sample comprised PBMCs. This chain's CDR3 is CASSLEQGPFEQYF. The CDR3 coding sequence is TGTGCCAGCAGCTTGGAACAGGGGCCCTTCGAGCAGTACTTC.